These T cell receptor beta chains were read from a single sample in a study of post-analysis software for immune sequencing data. MiXCR was run by TCRdb on the PCR reads, yielding one entry per CDR3 protein. The sample has approximately 690,000 distinct CDR3 sequences; more than 50% are singletons. Sequencing used blood. The receptors were sampled from a girl aged 2-10 years with multiple sclerosis. Both conserved end residues are part of each CDR3. Each record gives: D gene, V gene, J gene, clone size, CDR3 protein, CDR3 DNA. D genes are given only for firm matches. Clone size is stated in some rows and not others, as once, few, many or a class when expanded.

d_gene: -; v_gene: TRBV2; j_gene: TRBJ1-5; abundance: -; CDR3aa: CASSEGRPINQPQHF; CDR3nt: TGTGCCAGCAGTGAGGGCAGGCCAATTAATCAGCCCCAGCATTTT
d_gene: -; v_gene: TRBV29-1; j_gene: TRBJ2-3; abundance: -; CDR3aa: CSAGRHADTQYF; CDR3nt: TGCAGCGCGGGACGACACGCAGATACGCAGTATTTT
d_gene: TRBD1; v_gene: TRBV7-2; j_gene: TRBJ2-1; abundance: -; CDR3aa: CASSFPGGAYNEQFF; CDR3nt: TGTGCCAGCAGCTTTCCAGGGGGAGCCTACAATGAGCAGTTCTTC
d_gene: -; v_gene: TRBV12-3/TRBV12-4; j_gene: TRBJ1-2; abundance: -; CDR3aa: CASSLGISDNYGYTF; CDR3nt: TGTGCCAGCAGTTTGGGGATATCAGACAACTATGGCTACACCTTC
d_gene: TRBD1; v_gene: TRBV20-1; j_gene: TRBJ2-5; abundance: -; CDR3aa: CSARQGTGGETQYF; CDR3nt: TGCAGTGCTAGGCAGGGAACAGGGGGAGAGACCCAGTACTTC
d_gene: -; v_gene: TRBV7-2; j_gene: TRBJ2-3; abundance: few; CDR3aa: CASSLDAGRFNTDTQYF; CDR3nt: TGTGCCAGCAGCTTAGATGCGGGGAGGTTTAATACAGATACGCAGTATTTT
d_gene: TRBD2; v_gene: TRBV5-1; j_gene: TRBJ2-1; abundance: -; CDR3aa: CASSLDSGRAGGEQFF; CDR3nt: TGCGCCAGCAGCTTGGATAGCGGGAGGGCCGGTGGGGAGCAGTTCTTC
d_gene: -; v_gene: TRBV10-3; j_gene: TRBJ2-6; abundance: -; CDR3aa: CAISGQTSSGANVLTF; CDR3nt: TGTGCCATCAGTGGACAGACAAGCTCTGGGGCCAACGTCCTGACTTTC
d_gene: TRBD1; v_gene: TRBV5-4; j_gene: TRBJ2-3; abundance: few; CDR3aa: CASSLALDRGLRTDTQYF; CDR3nt: TGTGCCAGCAGCTTGGCCCTGGACAGGGGGCTTAGGACAGATACGCAGTATTTT
d_gene: -; v_gene: TRBV18; j_gene: TRBJ1-2; abundance: once; CDR3aa: CASSPVPGESYGYTF; CDR3nt: TGTGCCAGCTCACCAGTGCCAGGGGAGAGCTATGGCTACACCTTC
d_gene: TRBD1; v_gene: TRBV6-2/TRBV6-3; j_gene: TRBJ1-2; abundance: -; CDR3aa: CAGSYSPYRTGRDYGYTF; CDR3nt: TGTGCCGGCAGTTACAGCCCCTATCGGACAGGGAGAGACTATGGCTACACCTTC
d_gene: TRBD2; v_gene: TRBV7-9; j_gene: TRBJ2-5; abundance: -; CDR3aa: CASSLAGFKRGANRETQYF; CDR3nt: TGTGCCAGCAGCTTAGCAGGTTTTAAGCGGGGGGCAAACAGGGAGACCCAGTACTTC
d_gene: -; v_gene: TRBV29-1; j_gene: TRBJ1-2; abundance: -; CDR3aa: CSVIPGTGNYGYTF; CDR3nt: TGCAGCGTAATCCCCGGGACGGGGAACTATGGCTACACCTTC
d_gene: -; v_gene: TRBV5-8; j_gene: TRBJ2-3; abundance: -; CDR3aa: CASTFRRGATDTQYF; CDR3nt: TGTGCCAGCACCTTTAGACGCGGGGCCACAGATACGCAGTATTTT
d_gene: -; v_gene: TRBV2; j_gene: TRBJ2-3; abundance: few; CDR3aa: CATSRDSLTDTQYF; CDR3nt: TGTGCCACCAGCCGGGACTCTCTCACAGATACGCAGTATTTT
d_gene: TRBD2; v_gene: TRBV7-7; j_gene: TRBJ2-1; abundance: -; CDR3aa: CASSLQEGGYNEQFF; CDR3nt: TGTGCTAGCAGCTTACAGGAGGGAGGGTACAATGAGCAGTTCTTC
d_gene: -; v_gene: TRBV7-2; j_gene: TRBJ2-1; abundance: -; CDR3aa: CASSLAVFGSNEQFF; CDR3nt: TGTGCCAGCAGCTTAGCCGTTTTCGGGAGCAATGAGCAGTTCTTC
d_gene: TRBD1; v_gene: TRBV20-1; j_gene: TRBJ1-2; abundance: -; CDR3aa: CSARTGASGYTF; CDR3nt: TGCAGTGCTAGAACAGGGGCCAGCGGCTACACCTTC
d_gene: -; v_gene: TRBV5-1; j_gene: TRBJ1-1; abundance: few; CDR3aa: CASSLTAMNTEAFF; CDR3nt: TGCGCCAGCAGCTTGACAGCCATGAACACTGAAGCTTTCTTT
d_gene: -; v_gene: TRBV29-1; j_gene: TRBJ2-1; abundance: -; CDR3aa: CSVFGLFTYNEQFF; CDR3nt: TGCAGCGTCTTTGGACTCTTTACCTACAATGAGCAGTTCTTC
d_gene: -; v_gene: TRBV5-1; j_gene: TRBJ2-2; abundance: -; CDR3aa: CASSLGEQVLAGELFF; CDR3nt: TGCGCCAGCAGCTTGGGTGAACAGGTGCTAGCCGGGGAGCTGTTTTTT
d_gene: -; v_gene: TRBV7-2; j_gene: TRBJ2-1; abundance: few; CDR3aa: CASSLAKGLLVSHEQFF; CDR3nt: TGTGCCAGCAGCTTAGCGAAGGGACTCCTAGTCTCACATGAGCAGTTCTTC
d_gene: -; v_gene: TRBV24-1; j_gene: TRBJ1-2; abundance: -; CDR3aa: CATSQGIDGYTF; CDR3nt: TGTGCCACCAGTCAGGGGATAGATGGCTACACCTTC
d_gene: TRBD1; v_gene: TRBV5-5; j_gene: TRBJ2-4; abundance: -; CDR3aa: CASSLWDRPTSQYF; CDR3nt: TGTGCCAGCAGCCTTTGGGACAGACCTACGTCGCAGTACTTC
d_gene: TRBD1; v_gene: TRBV5-1; j_gene: TRBJ1-1; abundance: -; CDR3aa: CASSLVGQGPEAFF; CDR3nt: TGCGCCAGCAGCTTGGTGGGACAGGGCCCTGAAGCTTTCTTT
d_gene: TRBD2; v_gene: TRBV7-3; j_gene: TRBJ2-1; abundance: many; CDR3aa: CASSPGGAYNEQFF; CDR3nt: TGTGCCAGCAGCCCCGGGGGGGCCTACAATGAGCAGTTCTTC
d_gene: -; v_gene: TRBV25-1; j_gene: TRBJ2-5; abundance: few; CDR3aa: CASGSSGETQYF; CDR3nt: TGTGCCAGCGGATCTAGTGGGGAGACCCAGTACTTC
d_gene: TRBD1; v_gene: TRBV7-2; j_gene: TRBJ2-5; abundance: -; CDR3aa: CASSLVDRAQETQYF; CDR3nt: TGTGCCAGCAGCTTGGTCGACAGGGCCCAAGAGACCCAGTACTTC
d_gene: TRBD2; v_gene: TRBV4-2; j_gene: TRBJ2-3; abundance: few; CDR3aa: CASSPGLSLETQYF; CDR3nt: TGTGCCAGCAGCCCGGGACTATCGCTAGAGACGCAGTATTTT
d_gene: TRBD2; v_gene: TRBV6-4; j_gene: TRBJ2-1; abundance: -; CDR3aa: CASSDSLAGYGEQFF; CDR3nt: TGTGCCAGCAGTGACTCACTAGCGGGATATGGTGAGCAGTTCTTC
d_gene: -; v_gene: TRBV6-4; j_gene: TRBJ1-2; abundance: -; CDR3aa: CASSDSSDSHHTF; CDR3nt: TGTGCCAGCAGTGACTCGTCGGACAGCCACCACACCTTC
d_gene: -; v_gene: TRBV11-2; j_gene: TRBJ2-3; abundance: -; CDR3aa: CASSRGASGTDTQYF; CDR3nt: TGTGCCAGCAGCCGAGGGGCTAGCGGCACAGATACGCAGTATTTT
d_gene: TRBD2; v_gene: TRBV20-1; j_gene: TRBJ2-1; abundance: -; CDR3aa: CSARGLAVYNEQFF; CDR3nt: TGCAGTGCTAGAGGGCTAGCGGTTTACAATGAGCAGTTCTTC
d_gene: -; v_gene: TRBV12-3/TRBV12-4; j_gene: TRBJ2-1; abundance: few; CDR3aa: CASSPPSMGGYNEQFF; CDR3nt: TGTGCCAGCAGTCCGCCATCGATGGGCGGCTACAATGAGCAGTTCTTC
d_gene: -; v_gene: TRBV7-9; j_gene: TRBJ1-1; abundance: few; CDR3aa: CASRQRGRGMNIEAFF; CDR3nt: TGTGCCAGCAGACAGAGAGGCAGGGGAATGAACATTGAAGCTTTCTTT
d_gene: -; v_gene: TRBV12-3/TRBV12-4; j_gene: TRBJ2-3; abundance: few; CDR3aa: CASTSYGTSTDTQYF; CDR3nt: TGTGCCAGCACCTCCTACGGGACAAGCACAGATACGCAGTATTTT
d_gene: -; v_gene: TRBV6-5; j_gene: TRBJ2-7; abundance: -; CDR3aa: CASKQVLGEQYF; CDR3nt: TGTGCCAGCAAGCAGGTGCTTGGTGAGCAGTACTTC
d_gene: -; v_gene: TRBV5-1; j_gene: TRBJ2-6; abundance: -; CDR3aa: CASSLGRSGANVLTF; CDR3nt: TGCGCCAGCAGCTTGGGAAGATCTGGGGCCAACGTCCTGACTTTC
d_gene: TRBD1; v_gene: TRBV20-1; j_gene: TRBJ1-6; abundance: -; CDR3aa: CSARAVGQGVRSPLHF; CDR3nt: TGCAGTGCTAGAGCCGTGGGACAGGGGGTTCGGTCACCCCTCCACTTT
d_gene: -; v_gene: TRBV29-1; j_gene: TRBJ1-2; abundance: -; CDR3aa: CSVPWTSRDYGYTF; CDR3nt: TGCAGCGTCCCATGGACTTCCCGGGACTATGGCTACACCTTC
d_gene: -; v_gene: TRBV12-3/TRBV12-4; j_gene: TRBJ2-4; abundance: -; CDR3aa: CASSLGGRVAKNIQYF; CDR3nt: TGTGCCAGCAGTTTAGGGGGTCGCGTAGCCAAAAACATTCAGTACTTC
d_gene: TRBD1; v_gene: TRBV2; j_gene: TRBJ1-2; abundance: -; CDR3aa: CASSEHSPGQGMDGYTF; CDR3nt: TGTGCCAGCAGTGAACACTCCCCCGGACAGGGTATGGATGGCTACACCTTC
d_gene: TRBD1; v_gene: TRBV24-1; j_gene: TRBJ1-1; abundance: -; CDR3aa: CATSESGTGGKRAFF; CDR3nt: TGTGCCACCAGTGAGTCCGGGACAGGGGGCAAAAGAGCTTTCTTT
d_gene: -; v_gene: TRBV25-1; j_gene: TRBJ2-1; abundance: once; CDR3aa: CASRTGPSSYNEQFF; CDR3nt: TGTGCCAGCAGGACAGGACCTAGCTCCTACAATGAGCAGTTCTTC
d_gene: -; v_gene: TRBV29-1; j_gene: TRBJ2-3; abundance: few; CDR3aa: CSVNGPPGGTDTQYF; CDR3nt: TGCAGCGTGAACGGACCACCCGGCGGAACAGATACGCAGTATTTT
d_gene: TRBD1; v_gene: TRBV5-1; j_gene: TRBJ2-1; abundance: -; CDR3aa: CASRVWGQGANNEQFF; CDR3nt: TGCGCCAGCAGAGTGTGGGGACAGGGGGCGAACAATGAGCAGTTCTTC
d_gene: -; v_gene: TRBV12-3/TRBV12-4; j_gene: TRBJ2-1; abundance: -; CDR3aa: CASSRQAAGHNEQFF; CDR3nt: TGTGCCAGCAGCCGACAGGCGGCGGGTCACAATGAGCAGTTCTTC
d_gene: -; v_gene: TRBV5-1; j_gene: TRBJ2-3; abundance: few; CDR3aa: CASSLGVSGWYTDTQYF; CDR3nt: TGCGCCAGCAGCTTGGGTGTATCGGGGTGGTACACAGATACGCAGTATTTT
d_gene: TRBD2; v_gene: TRBV7-2; j_gene: TRBJ2-5; abundance: -; CDR3aa: CASSSTRLAGAYGTQYF; CDR3nt: TGCGCCAGCAGCTCGACCCGACTAGCGGGGGCCTACGGGACCCAGTACTTC
d_gene: -; v_gene: TRBV20-1; j_gene: TRBJ1-2; abundance: few; CDR3aa: CSASDLQKQDGYTF; CDR3nt: TGCAGTGCTAGTGATTTACAGAAACAGGATGGCTACACCTTC
d_gene: TRBD2; v_gene: TRBV5-1; j_gene: TRBJ2-7; abundance: -; CDR3aa: CASSLRSSGSQSYEQYF; CDR3nt: TGCGCCAGCAGCTTGAGGTCTAGCGGGAGTCAGAGTTACGAGCAGTACTTC
d_gene: -; v_gene: TRBV13; j_gene: TRBJ1-6; abundance: -; CDR3aa: CASSLELDPDSPLHF; CDR3nt: TGTGCCAGCAGCTTAGAGCTGGACCCGGATTCACCCCTCCACTTT